This TCR beta chain was recovered during a study of T cell responses to AZD1222 COVID-19 vaccine. Study results and limitations: The study reported that nearly half of spike-specific TCRs target unmutated variant regions. The donor cohort was predominantly white British with a female majority, and clonal diversity may have been underestimated.

A remark on this clone: What it recognizes is unknown.

CDR3 length: 14 amino acids. Between the trimmed V and J ends, which lost 3 bases and 0 bases, there was a span of 7 bases. Germline V gene lookup returns CDR1 MNHNS and CDR2 SASEGT. TCRdb keeps only in-frame clones here, not all; method: immunoSEQ multiplex PCR. This table holds 80,000 to 100,000 clones, 88% found once. The rearrangement joins TRBV6-1 to TRBJ2-3, with D hard to call. This specimen consisted of peripheral blood, obtained on day 0 of AZD1222 vaccination. The sequence was collected from an adult in good health. CDR3 residues: CASSESGSTDTQYF. The CDR3 coding sequence is TGTGCCAGCAGTGAGTCAGGAAGCACAGATACGCAGTATTTT.